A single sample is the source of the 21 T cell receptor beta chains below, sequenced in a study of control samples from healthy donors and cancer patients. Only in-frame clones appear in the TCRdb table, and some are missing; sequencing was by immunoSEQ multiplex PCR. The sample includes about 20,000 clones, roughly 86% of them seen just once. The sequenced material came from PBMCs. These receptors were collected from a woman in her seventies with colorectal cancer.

CDR3 region: CATADANRETQYF. CDR3 nucleotides: TGTGCCACCGCGGACGCCAACCGAGAGACCCAGTACTTC. The chain carries TRBV10-3 and TRBJ2-5, with D hard to call. This CDR3 comprises 13 residues. Per the germline V gene, CDR1 is ENHRY and CDR2 is SYGVKD. With 10 bases removed from V and 4 bases from J, the gap between germline ends came to 16 bases.

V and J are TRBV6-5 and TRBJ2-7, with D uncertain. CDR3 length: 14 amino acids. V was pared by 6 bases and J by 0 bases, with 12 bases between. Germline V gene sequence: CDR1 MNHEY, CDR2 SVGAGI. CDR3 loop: CASSRDAGSYEQYF. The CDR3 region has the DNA TGTGCCAGCAGCCGTGATGCAGGCTCCTACGAGCAGTACTTC.

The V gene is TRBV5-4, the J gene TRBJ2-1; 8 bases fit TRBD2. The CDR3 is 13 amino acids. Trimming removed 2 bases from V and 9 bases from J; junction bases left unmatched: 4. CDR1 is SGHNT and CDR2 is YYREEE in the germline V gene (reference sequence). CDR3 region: CASSLAGVGEQFF. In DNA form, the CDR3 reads TGTGCCAGCAGCTTAGCGGGAGTGGGTGAGCAGTTCTTC. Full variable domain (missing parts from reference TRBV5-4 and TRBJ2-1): ETGVTQSPTHLIKTRGQQVTLRCSSQSGHNTVSWYQQALGQGPQFIFQYYREEENGRGNFPPRFSGLQFPNYSSELNVNALELDDSALYLCASSLAGVGEQFFGPGTRLTVL.

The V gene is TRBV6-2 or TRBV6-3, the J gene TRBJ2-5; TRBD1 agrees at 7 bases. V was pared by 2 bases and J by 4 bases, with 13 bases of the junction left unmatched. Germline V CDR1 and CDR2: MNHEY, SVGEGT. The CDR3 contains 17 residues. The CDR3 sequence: CASSYNRDKGARETQYF. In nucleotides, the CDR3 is TGTGCCAGCAGTTACAACCGAGACAAGGGGGCACGAGAGACCCAGTACTTC.

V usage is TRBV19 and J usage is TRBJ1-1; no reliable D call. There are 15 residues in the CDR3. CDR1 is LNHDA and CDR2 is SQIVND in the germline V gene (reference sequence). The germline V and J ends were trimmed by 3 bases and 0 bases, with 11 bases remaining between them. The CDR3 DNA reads TGTGCCAGTAGTATCAAGGGCAGGTTGAACACTGAAGCTTTCTTT. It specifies CASSIKGRLNTEAFF.

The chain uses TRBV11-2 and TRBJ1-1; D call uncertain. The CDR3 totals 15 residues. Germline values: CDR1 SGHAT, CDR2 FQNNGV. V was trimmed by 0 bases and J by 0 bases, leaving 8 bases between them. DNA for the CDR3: TGTGCCAGCAGCTTAGAGGGTCTCATGAACACTGAAGCTTTCTTT. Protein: CASSLEGLMNTEAFF. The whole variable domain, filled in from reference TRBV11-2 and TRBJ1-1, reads EAGVAQSPRYKIIEKRQSVAFWCNPISGHATLYWYQQILGQGPKLLIQFQNNGVVDDSQLPKDRFSAERLKGVDSTLKIQPAKLEDSAVYLCASSLEGLMNTEAFFGQGTRLTVV.

CDR3 residues: CASSLPAVRNEQFF. In DNA, the CDR3 is TGTGCCAGCAGCTTGCCAGCTGTGCGGAATGAGCAGTTCTTC. The chain employs TRBV5-5 and TRBJ2-1; D unclear. The CDR3 is 14 residues long. V gave up 1 base and J gave up 7 bases, with 12 bases separating them. Per the germline V gene, CDR1 is SGHKS and CDR2 is YYEKEE (reference sequence).

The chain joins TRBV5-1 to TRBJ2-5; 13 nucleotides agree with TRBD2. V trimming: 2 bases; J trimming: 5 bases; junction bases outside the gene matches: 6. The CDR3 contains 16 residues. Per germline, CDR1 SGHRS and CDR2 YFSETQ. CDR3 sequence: CASSLGLAGDYETQYF. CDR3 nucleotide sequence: TGCGCCAGCAGCTTAGGACTAGCGGGAGACTATGAGACCCAGTACTTC.

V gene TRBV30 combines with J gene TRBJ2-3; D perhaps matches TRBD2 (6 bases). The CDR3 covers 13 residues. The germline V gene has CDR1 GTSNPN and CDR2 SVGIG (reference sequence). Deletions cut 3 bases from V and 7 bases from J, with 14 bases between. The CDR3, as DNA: TGTGCCTGGAGGGGGCCCGGGGGAAATACGCAGTATTTT. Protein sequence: CAWRGPGGNTQYF.

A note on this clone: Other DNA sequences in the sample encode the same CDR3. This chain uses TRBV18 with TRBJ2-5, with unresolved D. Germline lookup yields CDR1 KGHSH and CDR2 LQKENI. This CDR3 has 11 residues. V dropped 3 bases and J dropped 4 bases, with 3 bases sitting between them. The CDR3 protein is CASSPGETQYF. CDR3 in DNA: TGTGCCAGCTCACCGGGAGAGACCCAGTACTTC.

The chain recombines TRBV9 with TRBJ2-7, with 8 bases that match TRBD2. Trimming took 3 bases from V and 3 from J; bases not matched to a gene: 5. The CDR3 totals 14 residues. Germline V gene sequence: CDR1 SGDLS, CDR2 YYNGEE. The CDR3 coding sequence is TGTGCCAGCAGCGCCAGCCGGGGGGGCTACGAGCAGTACTTC. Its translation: CASSASRGGYEQYF.

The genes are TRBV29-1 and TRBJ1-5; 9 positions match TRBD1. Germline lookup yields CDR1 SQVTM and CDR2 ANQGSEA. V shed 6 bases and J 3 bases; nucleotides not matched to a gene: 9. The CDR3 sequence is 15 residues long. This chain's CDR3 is CSVKQGTGINQPQHF. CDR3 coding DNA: TGCAGCGTCAAACAAGGGACAGGGATCAATCAGCCCCAGCATTTT.

The CDR3 nucleotides are TGTGCCAGCAGCTTGGCCCCAGGGGGCTTCAATCAGCCCCAGCATTTT. Amino acid sequence: CASSLAPGGFNQPQHF. The rearrangement joins TRBV5-5 to TRBJ1-5; 8 bases agree with TRBD1. Germline CDR1 and CDR2: SGHKS and YYEKEE (reference sequence). The length of the CDR3 is 16 residues. J gave up 3 bases and V 0 bases, and 5 bases lay outside the gene matches.

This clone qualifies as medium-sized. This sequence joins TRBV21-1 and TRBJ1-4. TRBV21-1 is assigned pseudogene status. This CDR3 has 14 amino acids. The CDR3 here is CSPHREGSNEKLFF. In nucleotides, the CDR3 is TGTTCCCCCCATAGGGAAGGCTCTAATGAAAAACTGTTTTTT.

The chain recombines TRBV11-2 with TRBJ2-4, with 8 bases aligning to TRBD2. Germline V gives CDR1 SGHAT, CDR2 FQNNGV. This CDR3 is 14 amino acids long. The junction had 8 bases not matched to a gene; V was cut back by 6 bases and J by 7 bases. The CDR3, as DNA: TGTGCCAGCAGTCAACGGGGGGGCAGGAACATTCAGTACTTC. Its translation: CASSQRGGRNIQYF.

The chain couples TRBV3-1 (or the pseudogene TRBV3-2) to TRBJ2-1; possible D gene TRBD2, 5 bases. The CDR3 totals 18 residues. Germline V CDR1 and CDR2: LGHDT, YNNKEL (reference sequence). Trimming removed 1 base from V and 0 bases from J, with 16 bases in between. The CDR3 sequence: CASSQGLGGLSSYNEQFF. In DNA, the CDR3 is TGTGCCAGCAGCCAAGGTTTGGGCGGGCTGAGCTCCTACAATGAGCAGTTCTTC.

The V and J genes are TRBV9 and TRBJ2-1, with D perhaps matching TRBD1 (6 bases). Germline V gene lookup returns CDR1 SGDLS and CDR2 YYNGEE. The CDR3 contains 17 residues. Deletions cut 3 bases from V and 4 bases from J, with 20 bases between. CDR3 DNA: TGTGCCAGCAGCGAGGGGTCGTTGGGGACACCTTACAATGAGCAGTTCTTC. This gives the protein CASSEGSLGTPYNEQFF. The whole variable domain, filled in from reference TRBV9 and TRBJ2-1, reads DSGVTQTPKHLITATGQRVTLRCSPRSGDLSVYWYQQSLDQGLQFLIQYYNGEERAKGNILERFSAQQFPDLHSELNLSSLELGDSALYFCASSEGSLGTPYNEQFFGPGTRLTVL.

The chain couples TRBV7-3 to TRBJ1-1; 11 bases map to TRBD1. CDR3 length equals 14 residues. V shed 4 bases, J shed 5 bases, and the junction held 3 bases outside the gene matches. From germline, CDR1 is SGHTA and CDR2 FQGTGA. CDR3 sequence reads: CASSSGTGGTEAFF. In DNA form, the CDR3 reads TGTGCCAGCAGCTCAGGGACAGGGGGGACTGAAGCTTTCTTT.

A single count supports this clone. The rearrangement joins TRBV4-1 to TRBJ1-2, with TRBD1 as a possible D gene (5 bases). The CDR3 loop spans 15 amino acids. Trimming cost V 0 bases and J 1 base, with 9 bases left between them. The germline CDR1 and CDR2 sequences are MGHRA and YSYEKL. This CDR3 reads CASSQEGTLNYGYTF. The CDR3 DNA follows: TGCGCCAGCAGCCAAGAGGGGACTCTTAACTATGGCTACACCTTC.

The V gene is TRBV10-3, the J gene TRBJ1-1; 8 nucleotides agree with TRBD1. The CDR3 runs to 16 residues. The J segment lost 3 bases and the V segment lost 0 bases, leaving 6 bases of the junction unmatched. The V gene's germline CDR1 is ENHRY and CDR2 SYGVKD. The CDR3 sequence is CAISESVGQGHTEAFF. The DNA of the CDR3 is TGTGCCATCAGTGAGTCAGTAGGACAGGGACACACTGAAGCTTTCTTT.

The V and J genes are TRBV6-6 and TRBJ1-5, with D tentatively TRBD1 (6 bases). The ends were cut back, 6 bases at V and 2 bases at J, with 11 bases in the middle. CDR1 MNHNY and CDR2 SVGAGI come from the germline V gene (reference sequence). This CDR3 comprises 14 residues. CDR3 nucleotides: TGTGCCAGCAGCCCACAGGGAGGCAATCAGCCCCAGCATTTT. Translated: CASSPQGGNQPQHF.